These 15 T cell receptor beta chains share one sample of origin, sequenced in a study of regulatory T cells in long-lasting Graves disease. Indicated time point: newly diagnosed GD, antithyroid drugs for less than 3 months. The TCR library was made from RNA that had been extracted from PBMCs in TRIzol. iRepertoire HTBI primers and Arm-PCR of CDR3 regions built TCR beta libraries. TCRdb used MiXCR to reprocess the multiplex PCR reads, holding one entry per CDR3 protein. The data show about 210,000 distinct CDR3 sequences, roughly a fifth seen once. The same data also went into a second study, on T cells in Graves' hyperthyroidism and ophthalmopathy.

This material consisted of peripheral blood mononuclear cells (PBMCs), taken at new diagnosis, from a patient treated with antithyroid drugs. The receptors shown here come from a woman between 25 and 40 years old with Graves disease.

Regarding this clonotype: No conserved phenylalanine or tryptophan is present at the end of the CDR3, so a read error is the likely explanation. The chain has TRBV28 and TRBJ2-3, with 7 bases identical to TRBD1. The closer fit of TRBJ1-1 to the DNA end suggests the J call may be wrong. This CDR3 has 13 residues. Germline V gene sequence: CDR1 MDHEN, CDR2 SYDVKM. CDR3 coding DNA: TGTGCCAGCACCACAGGGGTCGGCACTGAAGCTTTCATT. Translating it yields CASTTGVGTEAFI.

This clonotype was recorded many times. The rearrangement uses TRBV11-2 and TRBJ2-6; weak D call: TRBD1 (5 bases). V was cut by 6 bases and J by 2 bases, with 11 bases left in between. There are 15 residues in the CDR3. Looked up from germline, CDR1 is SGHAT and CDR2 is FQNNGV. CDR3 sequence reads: CASSIQGTGANVLTF. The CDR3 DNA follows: TGTGCCAGCAGTATTCAGGGTACTGGGGCCAACGTCCTGACTTTC.

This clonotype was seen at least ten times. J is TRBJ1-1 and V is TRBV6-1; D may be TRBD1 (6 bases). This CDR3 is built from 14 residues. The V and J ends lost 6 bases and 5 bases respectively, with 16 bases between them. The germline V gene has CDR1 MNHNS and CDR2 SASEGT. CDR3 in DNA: TGTGCCAGCAGCCCCGCCTATAGGGGGACTGAAGCTTTCTTT. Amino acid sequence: CASSPAYRGTEAFF.

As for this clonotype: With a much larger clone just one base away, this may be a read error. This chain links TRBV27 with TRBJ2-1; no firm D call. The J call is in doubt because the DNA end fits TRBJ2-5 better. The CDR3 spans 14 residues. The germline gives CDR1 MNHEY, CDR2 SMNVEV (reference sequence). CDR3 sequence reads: CASSFGSLQETQYF. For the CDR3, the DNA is TGTGCCAGCAGTTTTGGTAGCCTCCAAGAGACCCAGTACTTC.

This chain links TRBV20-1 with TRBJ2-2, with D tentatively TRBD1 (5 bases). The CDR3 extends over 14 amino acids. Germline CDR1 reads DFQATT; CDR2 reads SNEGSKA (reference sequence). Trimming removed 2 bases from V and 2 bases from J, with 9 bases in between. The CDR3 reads CSARPGYNTGELFF. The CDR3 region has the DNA TGCAGTGCTAGACCAGGGTATAACACCGGGGAGCTGTTTTTT.

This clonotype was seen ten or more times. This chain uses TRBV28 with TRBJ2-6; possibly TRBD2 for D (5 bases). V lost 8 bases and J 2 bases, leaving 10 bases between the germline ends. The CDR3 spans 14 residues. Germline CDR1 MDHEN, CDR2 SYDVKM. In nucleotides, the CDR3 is TGTGCCAGCGCGTCGGGGACTGGGGCCAACGTCCTGACTTTC. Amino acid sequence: CASASGTGANVLTF.

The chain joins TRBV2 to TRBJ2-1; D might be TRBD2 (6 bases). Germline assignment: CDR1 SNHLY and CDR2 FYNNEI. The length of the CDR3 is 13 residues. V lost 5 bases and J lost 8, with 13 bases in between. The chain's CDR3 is CASSRARRDEQFF. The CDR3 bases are TGTGCCAGCAGTCGGGCTAGGAGGGATGAGCAGTTCTTC.

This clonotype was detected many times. The CDR3 region is CASSSRRGTEAFF. For the CDR3, the DNA is TGTGCCAGCAGTTCCCGGAGGGGCACTGAAGCTTTCTTT. The J gene is TRBJ1-1, the V gene TRBV27, with D tentatively TRBD1 (5 bases). The CDR3 loop spans 13 amino acids. The V gene lost 4 bases and the J gene lost 4 bases, with 10 bases spanning the gap. CDR1 MNHEY and CDR2 SMNVEV come from the germline V gene (reference sequence).

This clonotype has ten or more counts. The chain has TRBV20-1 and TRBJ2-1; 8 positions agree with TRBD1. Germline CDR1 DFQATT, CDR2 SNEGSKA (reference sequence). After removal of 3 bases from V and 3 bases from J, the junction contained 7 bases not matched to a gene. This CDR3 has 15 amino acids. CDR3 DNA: TGCAGTGCTAGTGAGGGACAGGATTTCTACAATGAGCAGTTCTTC. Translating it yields CSASEGQDFYNEQFF.

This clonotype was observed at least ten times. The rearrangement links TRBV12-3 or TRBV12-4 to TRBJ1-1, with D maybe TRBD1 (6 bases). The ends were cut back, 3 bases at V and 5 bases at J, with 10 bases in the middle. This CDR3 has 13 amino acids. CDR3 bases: TGTGCCAGCAGTTTCGCTGGACAGACTGAAGCTTTCTTT. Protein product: CASSFAGQTEAFF.

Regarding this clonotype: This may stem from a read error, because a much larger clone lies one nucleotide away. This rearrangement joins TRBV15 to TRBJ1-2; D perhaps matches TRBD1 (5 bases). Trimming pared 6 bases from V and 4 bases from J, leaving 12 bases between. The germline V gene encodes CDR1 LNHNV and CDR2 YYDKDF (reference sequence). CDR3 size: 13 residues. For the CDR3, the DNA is TGTGCCACCAGGCCCCGGGGGAGCTATGGCTACACCTTC. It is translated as CATRPRGSYGYTF. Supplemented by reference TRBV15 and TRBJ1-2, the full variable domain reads DAMVIQNPRYQVTQFGKPVTLSCSQTLNHNVMYWYQQKSSQAPKLLFHYYDKDFNNEADTPDNFQSRRPNTSFCFLDIRSPGLGDTAMYLCATRPRGSYGYTFGSGTRLTVV.

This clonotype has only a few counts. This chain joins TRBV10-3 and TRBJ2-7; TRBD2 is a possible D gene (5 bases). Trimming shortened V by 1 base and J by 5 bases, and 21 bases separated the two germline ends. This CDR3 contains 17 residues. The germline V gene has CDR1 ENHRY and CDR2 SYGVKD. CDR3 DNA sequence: TGTGCCATCAGTGAGTTAGCGTCCCCAAGTGTGGGCGACGAGCAGTACTTC. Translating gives CAISELASPSVGDEQYF.

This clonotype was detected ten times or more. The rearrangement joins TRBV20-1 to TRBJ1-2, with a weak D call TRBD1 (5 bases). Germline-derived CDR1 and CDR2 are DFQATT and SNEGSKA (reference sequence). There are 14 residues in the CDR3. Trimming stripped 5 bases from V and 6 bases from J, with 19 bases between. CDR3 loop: CSAHGTGKGNGYTF. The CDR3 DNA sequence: TGCAGTGCTCACGGGACGGGTAAAGGGAATGGCTACACCTTC.

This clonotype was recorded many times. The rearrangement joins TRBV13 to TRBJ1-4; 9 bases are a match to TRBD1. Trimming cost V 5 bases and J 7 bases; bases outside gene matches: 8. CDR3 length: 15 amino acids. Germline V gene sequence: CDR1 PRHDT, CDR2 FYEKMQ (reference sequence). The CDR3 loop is CASSPGQGISEKLFF. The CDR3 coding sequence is TGTGCCAGCAGCCCAGGACAGGGGATAAGTGAAAAACTGTTTTTT. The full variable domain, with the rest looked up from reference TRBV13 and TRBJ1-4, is AAGVIQSPRHLIKEKRETATLKCYPIPRHDTVYWYQQGPGQDPQFLISFYEKMQSDKGSIPDRFSAQQFSDYHSELNMSSLELGDSALYFCASSPGQGISEKLFFGSGTQLSVL.

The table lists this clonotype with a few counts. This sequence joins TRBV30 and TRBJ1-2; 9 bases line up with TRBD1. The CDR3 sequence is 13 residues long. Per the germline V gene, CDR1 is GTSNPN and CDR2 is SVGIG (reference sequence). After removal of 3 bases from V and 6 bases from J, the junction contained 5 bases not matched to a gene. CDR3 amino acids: CAWRTTGGHGYTF. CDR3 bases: TGTGCCTGGAGGACAACAGGGGGCCATGGCTACACCTTC. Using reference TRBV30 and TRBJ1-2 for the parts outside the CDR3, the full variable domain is SQTIHQWPATLVQPVGSPLSLECTVEGTSNPNLYWYRQAAGRGLQLLFYSVGIGQISSEVPQNLSASRPQDRQFILSSKKLLLSDSGFYLCAWRTTGGHGYTFGSGTRLTVV.